Listed below are T cell receptor beta chains from one sample, sequenced in a study of blood T cell repertoires in COVID-19. Repertoires were generated with immunoSEQ multiplex PCR, while TCRdb's copy carries only in-frame clones and drops some. The table records around 270,000 clones, around 89% of them present only once. Sequencing was performed on peripheral blood. The source of these receptors is a man aged 30-40 years with acute or convalescent COVID-19. The CDR3 runs from the conserved cysteine through the conserved F or W. A D gene is named only where the DNA matches it firmly. The size entry is marked missing in some rows and otherwise reads once, few, many or a size class.

clone_size: .
v_call: TRBV6-5
j_call: TRBJ1-3
d_call: TRBD1
cdr3_nt: TGTGCCAGCGGGGGACAGGTCATATCTGGAAACACCATATATTTT
cdr3_aa: CASGGQVISGNTIYF

clone_size: .
v_call: TRBV15
j_call: TRBJ2-3
d_call: TRBD2
cdr3_nt: TGTGCCACCAGCAGAGACTCCAGCGGGGGGCCCACAGATACGCAGTATTTT
cdr3_aa: CATSRDSSGGPTDTQYF

clone_size: .
v_call: TRBV11-2
j_call: TRBJ1-3
d_call: TRBD1
cdr3_nt: TGTGCCAGCAGGGGACAGCAACCCGGAAACACCATATATTTT
cdr3_aa: CASRGQQPGNTIYF

clone_size: .
v_call: TRBV4-1
j_call: TRBJ2-3
d_call: .
cdr3_nt: TGCGCCAGCAGCCAACAGGATAGCACAGATACGCAGTATTTT
cdr3_aa: CASSQQDSTDTQYF

clone_size: once
v_call: TRBV28
j_call: TRBJ1-2
d_call: .
cdr3_nt: TGTGCCAGCAGTTTATACACGTATGGCTACACCTTC
cdr3_aa: CASSLYTYGYTF

clone_size: .
v_call: TRBV7-3
j_call: TRBJ2-3
d_call: .
cdr3_nt: TGTGCCAGCAGCTTCAGCGGTAGCACAGATACGCAGTATTTT
cdr3_aa: CASSFSGSTDTQYF

clone_size: .
v_call: TRBV9
j_call: TRBJ2-1
d_call: TRBD1
cdr3_nt: TGTGCCAGCACCTCAAGGTTGGGACAGGGGTTCAGTGAGCAGTTCTTC
cdr3_aa: CASTSRLGQGFSEQFF

clone_size: once
v_call: TRBV10-1
j_call: TRBJ2-5
d_call: TRBD1
cdr3_nt: TGCGCCAGCCGAACAAGGTGGGTGGCAGGGGGCCTAGCACAAGAGACCCAGTACTTC
cdr3_aa: CASRTRWVAGGLAQETQYF

clone_size: .
v_call: TRBV19
j_call: TRBJ2-1
d_call: .
cdr3_nt: TGTGCCAGTAAAGGTTCCTTGGGGCTCAATGAGCAGTTCTTC
cdr3_aa: CASKGSLGLNEQFF

clone_size: .
v_call: TRBV11-2
j_call: TRBJ2-5
d_call: TRBD2
cdr3_nt: TGTGCCAGCAGCCCCGGACTAGCGGGAGGGCCTTGGGAGACCCAGTACTTC
cdr3_aa: CASSPGLAGGPWETQYF

clone_size: .
v_call: TRBV28
j_call: TRBJ2-3
d_call: .
cdr3_nt: TGTGCCATCCTCCCGTGGGGGGGGCGCGTAAGCCACACAATCACAAGCAACACAGATACGCAGTATTTT
cdr3_aa: CAILPWGGRVSHTITSNTDTQYF

clone_size: many
v_call: TRBV19
j_call: TRBJ2-7
d_call: TRBD1
cdr3_nt: TGTGCCAGTGGGGACAGCTACGAGCAGTACTTC
cdr3_aa: CASGDSYEQYF

clone_size: .
v_call: TRBV14
j_call: TRBJ1-2
d_call: TRBD1
cdr3_nt: TGTGCCAGCAGCCAAGATCTTCGAAAGGGACAGGGGGACTATGGCTACACCTTC
cdr3_aa: CASSQDLRKGQGDYGYTF

clone_size: .
v_call: TRBV27
j_call: TRBJ2-1
d_call: .
cdr3_nt: TGTGCCAGCAGTTCCCTTTTCCGGGGTGAGCAGTTCTTC
cdr3_aa: CASSSLFRGEQFF

clone_size: .
v_call: TRBV29-1
j_call: TRBJ1-1
d_call: .
cdr3_nt: TGCAGCGTTGGGGGGCAGAACACTGAAGCTTTCTTT
cdr3_aa: CSVGGQNTEAFF

clone_size: .
v_call: TRBV27
j_call: TRBJ1-5
d_call: .
cdr3_nt: TGTGCCAGCAGTTTAATCTCTAATCAGCCCCAGCATTTT
cdr3_aa: CASSLISNQPQHF

clone_size: .
v_call: TRBV27
j_call: TRBJ1-5
d_call: .
cdr3_nt: TGTGCCAGCAGTTTACAAAGGGGTTATCAGCCCCAGCATTTT
cdr3_aa: CASSLQRGYQPQHF

clone_size: .
v_call: TRBV12-5
j_call: TRBJ2-2
d_call: TRBD1
cdr3_nt: TGTGCTAGTGGTTCACTCTACAGGGGAAGGACCGGGGAGCTGTTTTTT
cdr3_aa: CASGSLYRGRTGELFF

clone_size: .
v_call: TRBV7-2
j_call: TRBJ1-2
d_call: TRBD1
cdr3_nt: TGTGCCAGCAGCTACGTCGGGACAGGGACAAACTATGGCTACACCTTC
cdr3_aa: CASSYVGTGTNYGYTF

clone_size: .
v_call: TRBV7-2
j_call: TRBJ2-3
d_call: .
cdr3_nt: TGTGCCAGCAGCTTACCCCCTACAGATACGCAGTATTTT
cdr3_aa: CASSLPPTDTQYF

clone_size: .
v_call: TRBV11-2
j_call: TRBJ2-2
d_call: .
cdr3_nt: TGTGCCAGCAGCTCGACAGGTGGCACCGGGGAGCTGTTTTTT
cdr3_aa: CASSSTGGTGELFF

clone_size: .
v_call: TRBV19
j_call: TRBJ1-2
d_call: .
cdr3_nt: TGTGCCAGTACCCTGGGGGGGGTAGGCGGCTACACCTTC
cdr3_aa: CASTLGGVGGYTF

clone_size: .
v_call: TRBV28
j_call: TRBJ1-1
d_call: .
cdr3_nt: TGTGCCAGCAGTTTAGAGGCGAACACTGAAGCTTTCTTT
cdr3_aa: CASSLEANTEAFF

clone_size: .
v_call: TRBV5-1
j_call: TRBJ2-1
d_call: TRBD2
cdr3_nt: TGCGCCAGCAGCCCTCTAGCGGGAGCCTACAATGAGCAGTTCTTC
cdr3_aa: CASSPLAGAYNEQFF

clone_size: .
v_call: TRBV27
j_call: TRBJ2-7
d_call: TRBD2
cdr3_nt: TGTGCCAGCAGTCTCGGACTAGCGGGAGTCGGGGAATACGAGCAGTACTTC
cdr3_aa: CASSLGLAGVGEYEQYF

clone_size: .
v_call: TRBV2
j_call: TRBJ1-6
d_call: .
cdr3_nt: TGTGCCAGCATGGGCCTCCATAATTCACCCCTCCACTTT
cdr3_aa: CASMGLHNSPLHF

clone_size: .
v_call: TRBV4-1
j_call: TRBJ2-3
d_call: .
cdr3_nt: TGCGCCAGCAGCCAAGACCCTGGGGGCGGCACAGATACGCAGTATTTT
cdr3_aa: CASSQDPGGGTDTQYF

clone_size: .
v_call: TRBV27
j_call: TRBJ1-5
d_call: TRBD1
cdr3_nt: TGTGCCAGCAGTTCCAAGGGGGCAGGACCACCTTATAGCAATCAGCCCCAGCATTTT
cdr3_aa: CASSSKGAGPPYSNQPQHF

clone_size: once
v_call: TRBV18
j_call: TRBJ1-2
d_call: .
cdr3_nt: TGTGCCAGCTCACCTCAAACAGGATCCGCGAGGGGCTACACCTTC
cdr3_aa: CASSPQTGSARGYTF

clone_size: .
v_call: TRBV5-1
j_call: TRBJ2-1
d_call: TRBD2
cdr3_nt: TGCGCCAGCAGCTTGTCACTAGCGGGGGACAATGAGCAGTTCTTC
cdr3_aa: CASSLSLAGDNEQFF

clone_size: .
v_call: TRBV7-9
j_call: TRBJ2-1
d_call: TRBD2
cdr3_nt: TGTGCCAGCAGCATGGGACTAGCGGGGGGGTTGGCCCTTAACAATGAGCAGTTCTTC
cdr3_aa: CASSMGLAGGLALNNEQFF

clone_size: .
v_call: TRBV13
j_call: TRBJ1-1
d_call: .
cdr3_nt: TGTGCCAGCAGCTACAGACAGAAGAACACTGAAGCTTTCTTT
cdr3_aa: CASSYRQKNTEAFF

clone_size: .
v_call: TRBV6-6
j_call: TRBJ2-7
d_call: TRBD2
cdr3_nt: TGTGCCAGCAGTTACGCGGGGGCCTACGAGCAGTACTTC
cdr3_aa: CASSYAGAYEQYF

clone_size: .
v_call: TRBV27
j_call: TRBJ2-3
d_call: TRBD2
cdr3_nt: TGTGCCAGCAGTCCCAGGGCGGAGCGGGGGGCCCATACGCAGTATTTT
cdr3_aa: CASSPRAERGAHTQYF

clone_size: .
v_call: TRBV6-5
j_call: TRBJ2-7
d_call: TRBD1
cdr3_nt: TGTGCCAGCCGGCAGGGGGCCCACGAGCAGTACTTC
cdr3_aa: CASRQGAHEQYF

clone_size: .
v_call: TRBV6-5
j_call: TRBJ1-6
d_call: TRBD1
cdr3_nt: TGTGCCAGCAGTTGGACAGGAAATTCACCCCTCCACTTT
cdr3_aa: CASSWTGNSPLHF

clone_size: .
v_call: TRBV25-1
j_call: TRBJ1-1
d_call: TRBD1
cdr3_nt: TGTGCCAGCAGTGCAGACAGGGGGCGGGGGGACACTGAAGCTTTCTTT
cdr3_aa: CASSADRGRGDTEAFF

clone_size: .
v_call: TRBV27
j_call: TRBJ2-1
d_call: .
cdr3_nt: TGTGCCAGCAGTTTAGGCAGGGTTGGTGAGCAGTTCTTC
cdr3_aa: CASSLGRVGEQFF

clone_size: .
v_call: TRBV5-1
j_call: TRBJ2-3
d_call: .
cdr3_nt: TGCGCCAGCAGCCTCAGGGCGGTCTCCCGCACAGATACGCAGTATTTT
cdr3_aa: CASSLRAVSRTDTQYF

clone_size: .
v_call: TRBV27
j_call: TRBJ2-1
d_call: TRBD1
cdr3_nt: TGTGCCAGCAGTTTGGAGGCAGGGGGTGTCGCTGAGCAGTTCTTC
cdr3_aa: CASSLEAGGVAEQFF

clone_size: .
v_call: TRBV28
j_call: TRBJ1-1
d_call: TRBD1
cdr3_nt: TGTGCCAGCACTCCCCCAGGGGGCGCGAGAACTGAAGCTTTCTTT
cdr3_aa: CASTPPGGARTEAFF

clone_size: once
v_call: TRBV5-8
j_call: TRBJ1-1
d_call: .
cdr3_nt: TGTGCCAGCAGCTTGGTTTCTGGGGGCAATGGCGGCACTGAAGCTTTCTTT
cdr3_aa: CASSLVSGGNGGTEAFF